Listed below are T cell receptor beta chains from one sample, sequenced in a study of shared T cell receptors in the human thymus. Some clones are missing from TCRdb's copy, which holds only in-frame ones; the method was immunoSEQ multiplex PCR. This repertoire shows some 760,000 clones, approximately 85% found once; its top ten account for 0.0095% to 0.013%. This same sample was also taken into another study, of human thymus T cells.

The sample taken for sequencing was thymocytes. The receptors were sampled from a girl under two years old with a congenital heart defect. The CDR3 runs from the conserved cysteine through the conserved F or W. The D gene is left open where the match is weak. Clone size is shown for a subset of rows, as once, few, many or a class of expanded clone.

abundance	v_gene	j_gene	d_gene	CDR3nt	CDR3aa
-	TRBV19	TRBJ1-1	-	TGTGCCAGTAGTACCTCGAAGACACCACAGAACACTGAAGCTTTCTTT	CASSTSKTPQNTEAFF
-	TRBV11-3	TRBJ1-3	TRBD1	TGTGCCAGCAGCCTCGGACAGGGGGACACCATATATTTT	CASSLGQGDTIYF
-	TRBV7-9	TRBJ2-3	-	TGTGCCAGCAGCTTAGCGTGTCAGGCGGGGGATACGCAGTATTTT	CASSLACQAGDTQYF
-	TRBV5-1	TRBJ1-1	-	TGCGCCAGCAGCTTGGTCCGGGGCACTGAAGCTTTCTTT	CASSLVRGTEAFF
-	TRBV28	TRBJ1-6	-	TGTGCCAGCAGTTTTGGTAGCAATTCACCCCTCCACTTT	CASSFGSNSPLHF
-	TRBV5-1	TRBJ1-6	TRBD1	TGCGCCAGCAGCTTGGACTGGACAGGGCATAATTCACCCCTCCACTTT	CASSLDWTGHNSPLHF
-	TRBV7-2	TRBJ1-4	-	TGTGCCAGCAGTTCCCTCACCCGGTTACGGACTAATGAAAAACTGTTTTTT	CASSSLTRLRTNEKLFF
-	TRBV5-7	TRBJ1-4	-	TGTGCCAGCAGCTTGTCAGGGAGGGTGACTAATGAAAAACTGTTTTTT	CASSLSGRVTNEKLFF
-	TRBV6-5	TRBJ2-1	TRBD2	TGTGCCAGCAGGCCTAGCGGCAATGAGCAGTTCTTC	CASRPSGNEQFF
-	TRBV4-1	TRBJ1-5	-	TGCGCCAGCAGCCAAGATGTCCAGGCAAATAGCAATCAGCCCCAGCATTTT	CASSQDVQANSNQPQHF
-	TRBV7-6	TRBJ1-6	-	TGTGCCAGCAGCTTGAATCAGGGGAACTATAATTCACCCCTCCACTTT	CASSLNQGNYNSPLHF
once	TRBV11-2	TRBJ2-2	TRBD2	TGTGCCAGCAGCTCCTTCGGACCTAGCGGGGCGAACACCGGGGAGCTGTTTTTT	CASSSFGPSGANTGELFF
-	TRBV25-1	TRBJ1-6	-	TGTGCCAGCAGTGCACAGGGAAACTCACCCCTCCACTTT	CASSAQGNSPLHF
few	TRBV30	TRBJ1-6	TRBD1	TGTGCCTGGAGTGTATTACAGGGGCCGAGCTCCTATAATTCACCCCTCCACTTT	CAWSVLQGPSSYNSPLHF
-	TRBV4-1	TRBJ1-6	-	TGCGCCAGCAGCCAAGCCCCCAGGGTAGAAGGGACCCTCCACTTT	CASSQAPRVEGTLHF
-	TRBV9	TRBJ2-3	TRBD2	TGTGCCAGCAGCGTAGTAGCTAGCGGGGGCACAGATACGCAGTATTTT	CASSVVASGGTDTQYF